Listed below are T cell receptor beta chains from one sample, sequenced in a study of blood T cell repertoires in COVID-19. TCRdb's table, derived via immunoSEQ multiplex PCR, lists solely in-frame clones and lacks some. The sample records 97,000 or so clones, 82% being singletons. The material sequenced was peripheral blood. The receptors were sampled from a man between 65 and 85 years old with active or convalescent COVID-19. The conserved cysteine and the conserved F or W are not part of the CDR3 here. Each record gives: V gene, CDR3 protein.

V gene: TRBV6-4
CDR3 protein: ASSDQGTGGYT

V gene: TRBV5-8
CDR3 protein: ASSLPQGARETQY

V gene: TRBV10-3
CDR3 protein: AISEGTTGETQY

V gene: TRBV5-1
CDR3 protein: ASSLVTGGQNEQY

V gene: TRBV2
CDR3 protein: ASGGGTGDGYT

V gene: TRBV27
CDR3 protein: ASSLWGEVGEKLF

V gene: TRBV27
CDR3 protein: ASSPRTGGIGNQPQH

V gene: TRBV5-6
CDR3 protein: ASSDRALAKNIQY

V gene: TRBV5-1
CDR3 protein: ASKGQSSYEQY

V gene: TRBV30
CDR3 protein: AWSVSGQVMSQH

V gene: TRBV19
CDR3 protein: ASSPGTGWIEAF

V gene: TRBV6-6
CDR3 protein: ASSKSDRSNQPQH

V gene: TRBV4-3
CDR3 protein: ASSQDRNRAYGYT

V gene: TRBV4-2
CDR3 protein: ASSWGNEGGELF

V gene: TRBV6-5
CDR3 protein: ASSTPGAGNTIY

V gene: TRBV7-9
CDR3 protein: ASSFSSQPQH

V gene: TRBV5-6
CDR3 protein: ASSLDGTGQSLYGYT

V gene: TRBV7-2
CDR3 protein: ASSLARTGKHNEQF

V gene: TRBV2
CDR3 protein: ASTPGRVLPNEKLF

V gene: TRBV11-3
CDR3 protein: ASSAQGKEQY

V gene: TRBV5-4
CDR3 protein: ASSSGSYNEQF

V gene: TRBV2
CDR3 protein: ASSDIYEQY

V gene: TRBV2
CDR3 protein: ASKGQGTEAF

V gene: TRBV11-3
CDR3 protein: ASSPGTAQQY

V gene: TRBV7-2
CDR3 protein: ASSLEGLRNTGELF

V gene: TRBV4-2
CDR3 protein: ASSSDRGIGYT

V gene: TRBV18
CDR3 protein: ASSPGGGVNTEAF

V gene: TRBV7-9
CDR3 protein: ASRLGQGGEQF

V gene: TRBV4-3
CDR3 protein: ASSDRVSSNQPQH

V gene: TRBV5-4
CDR3 protein: ASSLGGADTQY

V gene: TRBV10-2
CDR3 protein: AATGQGYEQY

V gene: TRBV7-9
CDR3 protein: ASSLAGETQY

V gene: TRBV12-3/TRBV12-4
CDR3 protein: ASRPDSYGYT

V gene: TRBV2
CDR3 protein: ASSEMGLKSTDTQY

V gene: TRBV30
CDR3 protein: AWRPRTGLANNEQF

V gene: TRBV19
CDR3 protein: ASSIDPPGGGRNEQF

V gene: TRBV19
CDR3 protein: ASSTLRESETQY

V gene: TRBV13
CDR3 protein: ASSPDTYNEQF

V gene: TRBV6-1
CDR3 protein: ASSEGEGGVYRY

V gene: TRBV10-3
CDR3 protein: AISGGRDSTDEQF

V gene: TRBV20-1
CDR3 protein: SAGTQY

V gene: TRBV7-8
CDR3 protein: ASSLEAGELF

V gene: TRBV3-1/TRBV3-2
CDR3 protein: ASSRGLSNNEQF

V gene: TRBV4-2
CDR3 protein: ASSQELQLLESGPQY

V gene: TRBV5-6
CDR3 protein: ASSLAGQGSEKLF

V gene: TRBV29-1
CDR3 protein: SVSGQGQYQDEQY

V gene: TRBV28
CDR3 protein: ASSRPREDQPQH

V gene: TRBV18
CDR3 protein: ASSPQGSGNTIY

V gene: TRBV7-7
CDR3 protein: ASSRDREETQY

V gene: TRBV29-1
CDR3 protein: SGDLASGGNEQF

V gene: TRBV6-1
CDR3 protein: ASSPGTATNEQF

V gene: TRBV29-1
CDR3 protein: STADRGLTEAF

V gene: TRBV6-5
CDR3 protein: ASSYTSGGHIQY

V gene: TRBV5-4
CDR3 protein: ASSSPIPGRTEAF